This T cell receptor beta chain was captured by sequencing in a study of OX40 agonist ivuxolimab in advanced cancers. V gave up 10 bases and J gave up 5 bases; unmatched junction bases: 13. CDR1 and CDR2 from the germline V gene are MNHNS and SASEGT. CDR3 size: 15 residues. TCRdb's copy holds only in-frame clones and misses some; the assay was immunoSEQ multiplex PCR. This sample carries more than 45,000 clones, approximately 86% of them seen once, and the ten largest clones take about 0.88%. The origin of this receptor is an adult with an advanced solid tumor such as melanoma, head and neck, liver or kidney cancer. The chain is built from TRBV6-1 and TRBJ1-4, with 7 positions matching TRBD1. The sequencing here drew on CD4+ or CD8+ T cells sorted from blood, taken in a trial of the OX40 agonist ivuxolimab. CDR3 loop: CAIEMGTAKNEKLFF. The CDR3 DNA reads TGTGCCATTGAAATGGGGACAGCGAAAAATGAAAAACTGTTTTTT.